Listed here is a single T cell receptor (beta chain). The antigen is undetermined. This entry is derived from a study of cytomegalovirus exposure and HLA in healthy donors. Study results and limitations: A reported reduction in N-insertions relative to the approximately 690-donor mean was seen in an Asian-associated ancestry cluster in a later analysis. Later analysis demonstrated an association between a missense DCLRE1C variant and TCR beta V- and J-gene trimming. The study flagged some 180 TCR beta chains as cytomegalovirus-associated.

V shed 4 bases and J 3 bases; nucleotides not matched to a gene: 7. Germline V gene data show CDR1 as SGHAT and CDR2 as FQNNGV. CDR3 size: 15 residues. Those who donated were healthy bone marrow donors. Primers included in the PCR were 60 Vbeta and 13 Jbeta primers. This table comes from immunoSEQ multiplex PCR, and its TCRdb copy is limited to in-frame clones, with some not included. Among under 200,000 clones listed, 79% were seen once. Sequenced input: PBMCs. The chain couples TRBV11-2 to TRBJ1-2, with TRBD1 matching over 8 bases. The receptor's source is a woman in her forties or fifties in good health and CMV-seronegative. CDR3 DNA: TGTGCCAGCAGCTGGACAGGGCCCGGAGACTATGGCTACACCTTC. It specifies CASSWTGPGDYGYTF.